This is a list of T cell receptor beta chains from one sample in a study of technical replicates of blood from four donors. Clones were read by immunoSEQ multiplex PCR, and TCRdb kept only the in-frame ones, dropping some. Among 80,000 to 95,000 clones listed, around 96% were seen once. The sample taken for sequencing was T cells isolated from PBMCs. The receptors originated from a human donor in good health. The CDR3 runs from the conserved cysteine through the conserved F or W. A D gene is named only where the DNA matches it firmly. Some rows have no size entry. The others give once, few or many, or a class for an expanded clone.

J	D	V	size	CDR3	DNA
TRBJ2-7	-	TRBV4-1	-	CASSHLQGPTYEQYF	TGCGCCAGCAGCCACTTACAGGGCCCGACCTACGAGCAGTACTTC
TRBJ2-5	TRBD2	TRBV6-1	few	CASSEESGEGPETQYF	TGTGCCAGCAGTGAAGAAAGTGGGGAGGGGCCGGAGACCCAGTACTTC
TRBJ2-1	TRBD2	TRBV5-8	-	CASSLESGGHNEQFF	TGTGCCAGCAGCTTGGAGAGCGGGGGCCACAATGAGCAGTTCTTC
TRBJ2-1	TRBD2	TRBV7-9	-	CASRSGTSSYNEQFF	TGTGCCAGCAGATCCGGGACTAGCTCCTACAATGAGCAGTTCTTC
TRBJ2-1	-	TRBV29-1	-	CSGGEGFF	TGCAGTGGTGGTGAGGGGTTCTTC
TRBJ2-5	TRBD2	TRBV6-5	-	CASTRGREKETQYF	TGTGCCAGCACCCGCGGGAGAGAAAAGGAGACCCAGTACTTC
TRBJ2-7	-	TRBV6-1	-	CASSEAREREYF	TGTGCCAGCAGTGAAGCCAGGGAGCGGGAGTACTTC
TRBJ2-5	TRBD2	TRBV5-6	-	CASRVAGGHETQYF	TGTGCCAGCAGAGTAGCGGGGGGGCACGAGACCCAGTACTTC
TRBJ2-1	-	TRBV7-8	-	CASSWGRADNEQFF	TGTGCCAGCAGCTGGGGGCGGGCGGACAATGAGCAGTTCTTC
TRBJ2-5	TRBD2	TRBV10-1	-	CASSESKYSGGARETQYF	TGCGCCAGCAGTGAGTCGAAATATAGCGGGGGGGCCCGAGAGACCCAGTACTTC
TRBJ1-1	-	TRBV7-8	-	CASLRGEFTEAFF	TGTGCCAGCCTAAGGGGTGAATTCACTGAAGCTTTCTTT
TRBJ2-2	-	TRBV30	-	CAWSYRDTNTGELFF	TGTGCCTGGAGCTACAGGGATACGAACACCGGGGAGCTGTTTTTT
TRBJ2-7	-	TRBV7-3	-	CASSLTGGAMDEQYF	TGTGCCAGCAGCTTAACGGGGGGGGCGATGGACGAGCAGTACTTC
TRBJ1-2	TRBD1	TRBV5-1	-	CASSSRQGAGLFGYTF	TGCGCCAGCAGCTCGAGACAGGGGGCCGGTTTGTTTGGCTACACCTTC
TRBJ2-1	-	TRBV11-2	-	CASSLSSRGYNEQFF	TGTGCCAGCAGCTTAAGCTCTCGGGGCTACAATGAGCAGTTCTTC
TRBJ2-7	-	TRBV25-1	-	CASRLGGDEQYF	TGTGCCAGCCGACTAGGAGGAGACGAGCAGTACTTC
TRBJ2-1	-	TRBV4-1	once	CASSLGQTKDRYNEQFF	TGCGCCAGCAGCCTTGGACAGACAAAAGATAGATACAATGAGCAGTTCTTC
TRBJ2-1	TRBD2	TRBV23-1	-	CASDPRGETYNEQFF	TGCGCCAGCGACCCGCGGGGGGAGACATACAATGAGCAGTTCTTC
TRBJ2-2	TRBD2	TRBV5-4	once	CASSFWTSGAGELFF	TGTGCCAGCAGCTTTTGGACTAGCGGGGCCGGGGAGCTGTTTTTT
TRBJ2-1	TRBD1	TRBV6-1	-	CASDLWGQSYNEQFF	TGTGCCAGCGATCTTTGGGGACAGTCCTACAATGAGCAGTTCTTC
TRBJ2-5	TRBD2	TRBV7-2	-	CASSLWAGGGSSQETQYF	TGTGCCAGCAGCTTATGGGCGGGAGGAGGGTCTTCACAAGAGACCCAGTACTTC
TRBJ2-3	-	TRBV10-1	-	CASSIGGNTDTQYF	TGCGCCAGCAGTATAGGGGGAAACACAGATACGCAGTATTTT
TRBJ2-3	-	TRBV28	once	CASSSTGRTQYF	TGTGCCAGCAGTTCGACAGGCAGAACGCAGTATTTT
TRBJ2-1	-	TRBV6-6	-	CASSYPNSKSDEQFF	TGTGCCAGCAGTTACCCGAATTCCAAAAGCGACGAGCAGTTCTTC
TRBJ2-1	-	TRBV5-1	-	CASRTSSSYNEQFF	TGCGCCAGCAGGACATCGAGCTCCTACAATGAGCAGTTCTTC
TRBJ2-7	TRBD2	TRBV4-1	-	CASSGGRSYEQYF	TGCGCCTCGAGCGGGGGAAGGTCCTACGAGCAGTACTTC
TRBJ2-3	-	TRBV29-1	-	CSLADSQTQYF	TGCAGCCTGGCGGACAGCCAAACGCAGTATTTT
TRBJ1-2	-	TRBV20-1	-	CSATGDYGYTF	TGCAGTGCTACAGGGGACTATGGCTACACCTTC
TRBJ2-3	TRBD2	TRBV19	-	CASSRRLAGVDTQYF	TGTGCCAGTAGTCGCAGACTAGCGGGAGTAGATACGCAGTATTTT
TRBJ2-6	TRBD1	TRBV7-9	-	CASSALTDRARGANVLTF	TGTGCCAGCAGCGCCCTAACGGACAGGGCGCGTGGGGCCAACGTCCTGACTTTC
TRBJ2-7	TRBD1	TRBV7-8	-	CASSSSDRYEQYF	TGTGCCAGCAGCTCTTCGGACAGGTACGAGCAGTACTTC
TRBJ2-7	TRBD1	TRBV5-1	-	CASSVSGTGGYEQYF	TGCGCCAGCAGCGTTTCCGGGACAGGGGGATACGAGCAGTACTTC
TRBJ1-1	TRBD1	TRBV10-1	-	CASLLRQGPKPNTEAFF	TGCGCCAGCCTTTTGCGACAGGGTCCTAAACCGAACACTGAAGCTTTCTTT
TRBJ1-2	-	TRBV5-1	-	CASSSLPEGSDGYTF	TGCGCCAGCAGCTCGCTTCCGGAGGGGTCCGATGGCTACACCTTC
TRBJ2-1	-	TRBV6-6	-	CASSPRLPYNEQFF	TGTGCCAGCAGCCCCAGGTTACCCTACAATGAGCAGTTCTTC
TRBJ1-2	-	TRBV19	-	CASIEGDRSYGYTF	TGTGCCAGTATAGAGGGCGACAGGTCCTATGGCTACACCTTC
TRBJ1-1	-	TRBV6-1	-	CASEISERVEAFF	TGTGCCAGCGAAATATCAGAACGGGTTGAAGCTTTCTTT
TRBJ1-1	-	TRBV4-1	-	CASSQRGGDEAFF	TGCGCCAGCAGCCAAAGAGGAGGAGATGAAGCTTTCTTT
TRBJ2-7	TRBD2	TRBV13	few	CASSLPRTSGSLRDAPAYEQYF	TGTGCCAGCAGCTTACCCCGAACTAGCGGGAGCCTCCGGGACGCACCTGCCTACGAGCAGTACTTC
TRBJ2-5	-	TRBV10-2	-	CASKFVSQETQYF	TGCGCCAGCAAATTTGTCTCCCAAGAGACCCAGTACTTC